A single sample is the source of the 14 T cell receptor beta chains below, sequenced in a study of blood T cells in healthy people across ages. Primed by a sample-barcoded 5' primer and a J-beta primer mix, a second PCR proceeded for about 6 to 11 cycles. One entry per CDR3 protein, called by TCRdb with MiXCR from the 5' RACE reads. The sample has 1,500,000 or so distinct CDR3 sequences, about 45% seen once. Sequencing was done on a sample of blood. These receptors were taken from a woman younger than 35 in good health.

In its sample, this clonotype was seen a few times. The chain employs TRBV24-1 and TRBJ1-1, with D perhaps TRBD1 (5 bases). V lost 4 bases, J lost 3 bases, and 11 bases lay in between. The CDR3 spans 14 residues. CDR1 and CDR2 (germline): KGHDR, SFDVKD. Written as DNA, the CDR3 is TGTGCCACCAGTGAGGGACGGATAGACACTGAAGCTTTCTTT. This codes for CATSEGRIDTEAFF.

The V and J genes are TRBV12-3 or TRBV12-4 and TRBJ2-2; D ambiguous. CDR3 length: 11 residues. V lost 4 bases to trimming and J lost 9 bases, with 6 bases between them. CDR3 DNA sequence: TGTGCCAGCAGTTCAAGGTGGGAGCTGTTTTTT. Its protein is CASSSRWELFF.

V gene TRBV7-9 combines with J gene TRBJ1-2; 8 positions agree with TRBD1. Germline V gene lookup returns CDR1 SEHNR and CDR2 FQNEAQ (reference sequence). V was clipped by 7 bases and J by 0 bases; unmatched bases: 7. This CDR3 has 15 residues. DNA for the CDR3: TGTGCCAGCAAGGGACAGGCCGCTACTAACTATGGCTACACCTTC. It codes for CASKGQAATNYGYTF.

This clonotype was counted only a few times. This CDR3 is CASSPIGHGEYGYTF. The CDR3 DNA sequence: TGTGCCAGCAGTCCCATCGGACATGGGGAGTATGGCTACACCTTC. This chain uses TRBV27 with TRBJ1-2; a weak D match, TRBD1 (5 bases). CDR3 size: 15 residues. V lost 5 bases and J lost 5, with 18 bases in between. Germline V gives CDR1 MNHEY, CDR2 SMNVEV (reference sequence).

With regard to this clonotype: It may be a read error: a sequence one base away is much more abundant. The chain couples TRBV27 to TRBJ2-1; weak D call: TRBD1 (5 bases). V gave up 11 bases and J gave up 0 bases, with 14 bases separating them. Germline CDR1 and CDR2: MNHEY and SMNVEV (reference sequence). This CDR3 is 14 amino acids long. The CDR3 sequence: CAGMGRSSYNEQFF. The CDR3 coding sequence is TGTGCCGGCATGGGGCGGAGCTCCTACAATGAGCAGTTCTTC.

J is TRBJ2-5 and V is TRBV2; a possible D gene is TRBD1 (5 bases). CDR1 is SNHLY and CDR2 is FYNNEI in the germline V gene. CDR3 length: 16 amino acids. Trimming pared 2 bases from V and 11 bases from J, leaving 24 bases between. The CDR3: CASSEQAGRGYNEQYF. CDR3 bases: TGTGCCAGCAGTGAACAAGCAGGGCGAGGATACAATGAGCAGTACTTC.

This clonotype was seen once. The rearrangement joins TRBV21-1 to TRBJ2-2; TRBD1 is the table's D call and was not checked against the DNA. TRBV21-1 is given as a pseudogene. The CDR3 runs 15 residues. The DNA of the CDR3 is TGTGCCAGCAGGGGAGAGGGGGGAAACACCGGGGAGCTGTTTTTT. Amino acids: CASRGEGGNTGELFF.

The chain couples TRBV12-3 or TRBV12-4 to TRBJ2-3, with TRBD2 identical over 7 bases. With 5 bases clipped from V and 2 bases from J, the junction kept 4 bases outside the gene matches. This CDR3 spans 14 amino acids. Here the CDR3 reads CASSGAGATDTQYF. CDR3 nucleotides: TGTGCCAGCAGTGGTGCGGGAGCCACAGATACGCAGTATTTT.

The rearrangement links TRBV20-1 to TRBJ2-3, with a possible D match to TRBD2 (6 bases). The CDR3 is 16 amino acids. With 5 bases removed from V and 7 bases from J, the gap between germline ends came to 25 bases. CDR1 and CDR2 (germline): DFQATT, SNEGSKA (reference sequence). The CDR3 DNA sequence: TGCAGTGCTCCACCTCCTCTAGCGTTCGCCCCGAATACGCAGTATTTT. Translating it yields CSAPPPLAFAPNTQYF.

The rearrangement links TRBV12-3 or TRBV12-4 to TRBJ1-2; 9 bases are shared with TRBD1. This CDR3 comprises 15 residues. V was pared by 6 bases and J by 6 bases, with 11 bases of the junction left unmatched. CDR3 protein: CASSRTGEGANGYTF. The CDR3 DNA reads TGTGCCAGCAGCAGGACAGGGGAAGGTGCTAATGGCTACACCTTC.

In its sample, this clonotype was seen a few times. V and J are TRBV20-1 and TRBJ2-7; 7 bases agree with TRBD1. CDR3 length: 12 residues. The germline gives CDR1 DFQATT, CDR2 SNEGSKA (reference sequence). V shed 5 bases, J shed 5 bases, and the junction held 6 bases outside the gene matches. CDR3: CSASRTGHEQYF. The CDR3 DNA reads TGCAGTGCTTCTAGGACAGGCCACGAGCAGTACTTC.

The chain uses TRBV6-5 and TRBJ1-1; D is possibly TRBD1 (5 bases). Trimming stripped 0 bases from V and 4 bases from J, with 15 bases between. The CDR3 consists of 16 residues. The germline CDR1 and CDR2 sequences are MNHEY and SVGAGI. The CDR3 protein is CASSYSGRGRSTEAFF. CDR3 nucleotide sequence: TGTGCCAGCAGTTACTCGGGGCGGGGTCGGAGCACTGAAGCTTTCTTT.

The V and J genes are TRBV20-1 and TRBJ2-7, with a tentative D call TRBD1 (6 bases). Trimming shortened V by 1 base and J by 3 bases, and 16 bases separated the two germline ends. The CDR3 runs 15 residues. Germline CDR1 reads DFQATT; CDR2 reads SNEGSKA (reference sequence). The CDR3 DNA reads as TGCAGTGCTAGAGGGGCTCCAGGGGCCAGCTACGAGCAGTACTTC. It is translated as CSARGAPGASYEQYF.

This clonotype came up a few times. The chain joins TRBV24-1 to TRBJ2-1, with 11 nucleotides matching TRBD2. V lost 6 bases and J lost 0; bases outside the gene matches: 0. CDR3 size: 15 residues. CDR1 and CDR2 from the germline V gene are KGHDR and SFDVKD. CDR3 in DNA: TGTGCCACCAGTCTAGCGGGAGGCTCCTACAATGAGCAGTTCTTC. Amino acid sequence: CATSLAGGSYNEQFF.